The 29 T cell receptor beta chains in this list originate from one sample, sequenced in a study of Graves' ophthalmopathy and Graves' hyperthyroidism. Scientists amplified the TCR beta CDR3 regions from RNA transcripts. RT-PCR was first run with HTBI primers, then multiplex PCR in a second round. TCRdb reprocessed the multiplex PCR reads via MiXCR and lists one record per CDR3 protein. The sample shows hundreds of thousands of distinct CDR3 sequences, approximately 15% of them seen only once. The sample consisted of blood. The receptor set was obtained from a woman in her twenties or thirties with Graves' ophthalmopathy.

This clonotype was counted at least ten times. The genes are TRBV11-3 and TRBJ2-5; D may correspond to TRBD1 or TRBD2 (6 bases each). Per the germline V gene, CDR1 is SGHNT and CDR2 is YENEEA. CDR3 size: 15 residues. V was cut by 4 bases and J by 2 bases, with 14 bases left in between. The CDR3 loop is CASSSAGHKQETQYF. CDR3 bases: TGTGCCAGCAGCTCGGCGGGACACAAACAAGAGACCCAGTACTTC.

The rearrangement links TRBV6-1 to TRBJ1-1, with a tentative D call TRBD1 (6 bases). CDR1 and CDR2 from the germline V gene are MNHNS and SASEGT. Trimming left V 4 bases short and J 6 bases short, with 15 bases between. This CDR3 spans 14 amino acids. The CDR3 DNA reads TGTGCCAGCAGTGGTCTGGGGGCGGTCTCTGAAGCTTTCTTT. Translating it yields CASSGLGAVSEAFF.

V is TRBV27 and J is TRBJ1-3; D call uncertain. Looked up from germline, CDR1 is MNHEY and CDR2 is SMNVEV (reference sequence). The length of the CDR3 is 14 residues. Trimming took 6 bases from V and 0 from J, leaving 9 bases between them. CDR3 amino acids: CASSSSNSGNTIYF. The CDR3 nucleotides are TGTGCCAGCAGCTCCAGTAACTCTGGAAACACCATATATTTT.

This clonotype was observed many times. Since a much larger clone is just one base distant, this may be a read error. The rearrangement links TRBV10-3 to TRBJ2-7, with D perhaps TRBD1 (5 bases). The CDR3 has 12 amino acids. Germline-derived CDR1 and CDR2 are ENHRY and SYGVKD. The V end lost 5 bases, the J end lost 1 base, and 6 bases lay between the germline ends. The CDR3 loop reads CAISRTSYEQYF. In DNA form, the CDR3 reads TGTGCCATCAGTCGGACATCCTACGAGCAGTACTTC.

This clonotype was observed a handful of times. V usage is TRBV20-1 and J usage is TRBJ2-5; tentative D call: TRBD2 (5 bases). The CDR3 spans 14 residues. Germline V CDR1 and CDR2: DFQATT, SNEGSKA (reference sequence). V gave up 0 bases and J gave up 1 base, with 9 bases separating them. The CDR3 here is CSARDTGSQETQYF. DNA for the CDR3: TGCAGTGCTAGAGATACGGGGAGCCAAGAGACCCAGTACTTC.

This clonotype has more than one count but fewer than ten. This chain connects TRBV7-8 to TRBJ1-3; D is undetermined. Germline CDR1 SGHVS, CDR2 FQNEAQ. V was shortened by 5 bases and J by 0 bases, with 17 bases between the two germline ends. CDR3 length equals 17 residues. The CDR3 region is CASSPFLVHPSGNTIYF. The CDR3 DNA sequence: TGTGCCAGCAGCCCCTTCCTGGTACACCCCTCTGGAAACACCATATATTTT.

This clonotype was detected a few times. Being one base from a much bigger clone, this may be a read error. CDR3 amino acids: CASSFWSGDQETQYF. The DNA of the CDR3 is TGTGCCAGCAGCTTTTGGTCGGGGGACCAAGAGACCCAGTACTTC. V usage is TRBV11-3 and J usage is TRBJ2-5, with D tentatively TRBD2 (6 bases). The V gene's germline CDR1 is SGHNT and CDR2 YENEEA. V was cut by 3 bases and J by 0 bases, with 11 bases left in between. This CDR3 region has 15 residues.

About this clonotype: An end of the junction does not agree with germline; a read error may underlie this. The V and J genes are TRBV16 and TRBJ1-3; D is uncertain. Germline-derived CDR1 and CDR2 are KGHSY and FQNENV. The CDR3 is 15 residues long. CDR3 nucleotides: TGTACCAGCAGCCAATCGGGCCTCTCTGGAAACACCATATATTTT. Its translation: CTSSQSGLSGNTIYF.

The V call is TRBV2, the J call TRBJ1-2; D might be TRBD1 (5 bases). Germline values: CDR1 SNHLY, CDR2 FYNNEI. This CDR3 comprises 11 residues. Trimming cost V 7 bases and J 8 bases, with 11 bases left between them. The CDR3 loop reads CASKGGDGYTF. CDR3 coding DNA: TGTGCCAGCAAGGGAGGGGACGGCTACACCTTC.

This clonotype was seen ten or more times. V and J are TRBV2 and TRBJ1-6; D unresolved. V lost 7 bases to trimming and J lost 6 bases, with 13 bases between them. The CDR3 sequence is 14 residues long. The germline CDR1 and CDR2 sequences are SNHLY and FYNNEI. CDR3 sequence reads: CASITGDGNSPLHF. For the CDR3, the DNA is TGTGCCAGCATTACCGGAGACGGTAATTCACCCCTCCACTTT. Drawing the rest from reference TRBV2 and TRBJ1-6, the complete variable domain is EPEVTQTPSHQVTQMGQEVILRCVPISNHLYFYWYRQILGQKVEFLVSFYNNEISEKSEIFDDQFSVERPDGSNFTLKIRSTKLEDSAMYFCASITGDGNSPLHFGNGTRLTVT.

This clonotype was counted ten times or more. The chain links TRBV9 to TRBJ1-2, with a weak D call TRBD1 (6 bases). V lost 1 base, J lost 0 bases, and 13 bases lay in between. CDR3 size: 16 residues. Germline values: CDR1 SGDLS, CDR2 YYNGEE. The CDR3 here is CASSVWGGLPNYGYTF. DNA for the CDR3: TGTGCCAGCAGCGTATGGGGGGGGCTTCCTAACTATGGCTACACCTTC.

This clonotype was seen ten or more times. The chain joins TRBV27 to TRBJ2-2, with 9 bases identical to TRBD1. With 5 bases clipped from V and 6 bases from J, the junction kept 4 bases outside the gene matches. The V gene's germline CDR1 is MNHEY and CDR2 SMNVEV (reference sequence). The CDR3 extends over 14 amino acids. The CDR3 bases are TGTGCCAGCAGTCCGGGGACAGGGTCCGGGGAGCTGTTTTTT. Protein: CASSPGTGSGELFF.

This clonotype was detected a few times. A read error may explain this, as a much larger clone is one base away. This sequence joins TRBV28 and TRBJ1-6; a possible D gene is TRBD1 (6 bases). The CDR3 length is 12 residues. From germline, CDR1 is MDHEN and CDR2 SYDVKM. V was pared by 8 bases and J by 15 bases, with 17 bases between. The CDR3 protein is CASSRGGTHLHF. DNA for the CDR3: TGTGCCAGCTCCCGAGGGGGAACACACCTCCACTTT.

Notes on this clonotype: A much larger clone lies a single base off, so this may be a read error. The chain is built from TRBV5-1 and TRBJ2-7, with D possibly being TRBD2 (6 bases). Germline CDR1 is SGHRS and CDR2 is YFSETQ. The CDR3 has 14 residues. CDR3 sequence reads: CVSSLAGSAHEQYF. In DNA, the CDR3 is TGCGTCAGCAGCTTGGCGGGGTCGGCCCACGAGCAGTACTTC. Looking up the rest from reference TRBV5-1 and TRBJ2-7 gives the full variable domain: KAGVTQTPRYLIKTRGQQVTLSCSPISGHRSVSWYQQTPGQGLQFLFEYFSETQRNKGNFPGRFSGRQFSNSRSEMNVSTLELGDSALYLCVSSLAGSAHEQYFGPGTRLTVT.

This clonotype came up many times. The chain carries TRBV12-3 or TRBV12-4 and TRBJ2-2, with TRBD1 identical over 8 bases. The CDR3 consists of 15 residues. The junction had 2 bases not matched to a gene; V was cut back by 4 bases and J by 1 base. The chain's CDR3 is CASSWGQVNTGELFF. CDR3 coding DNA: TGTGCCAGCAGTTGGGGACAGGTGAACACCGGGGAGCTGTTTTTT.

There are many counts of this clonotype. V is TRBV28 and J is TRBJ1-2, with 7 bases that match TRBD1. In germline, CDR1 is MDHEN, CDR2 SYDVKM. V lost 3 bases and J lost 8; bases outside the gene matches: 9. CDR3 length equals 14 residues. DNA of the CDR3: TGTGCCAGCAGTTTGGCGACAGGGACGGGGGGCTACACCTTC. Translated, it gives CASSLATGTGGYTF.

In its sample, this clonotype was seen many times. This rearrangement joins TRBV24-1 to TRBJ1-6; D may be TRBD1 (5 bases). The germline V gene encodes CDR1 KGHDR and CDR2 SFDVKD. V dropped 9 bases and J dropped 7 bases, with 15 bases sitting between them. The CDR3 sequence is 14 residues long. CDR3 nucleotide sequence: TGTGCCACCGCTGGAGGGGAAGAGAATTCACCCCTCCACTTT. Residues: CATAGGEENSPLHF.

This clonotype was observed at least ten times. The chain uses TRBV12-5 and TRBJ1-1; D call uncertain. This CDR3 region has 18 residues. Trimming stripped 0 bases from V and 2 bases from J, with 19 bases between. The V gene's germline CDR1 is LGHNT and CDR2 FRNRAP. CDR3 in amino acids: CASGLVYFFRRANTEAFF. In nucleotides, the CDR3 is TGTGCTAGTGGTTTGGTTTATTTCTTTCGACGGGCTAACACTGAAGCTTTCTTT.

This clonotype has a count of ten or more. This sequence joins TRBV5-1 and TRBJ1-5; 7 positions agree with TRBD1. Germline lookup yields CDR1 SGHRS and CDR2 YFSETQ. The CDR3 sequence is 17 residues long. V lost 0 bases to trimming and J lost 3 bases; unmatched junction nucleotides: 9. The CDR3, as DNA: TGCGCCAGCAGCTTGGGGTCCGGGACAGATCTCAATCAGCCCCAGCATTTT. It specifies CASSLGSGTDLNQPQHF.

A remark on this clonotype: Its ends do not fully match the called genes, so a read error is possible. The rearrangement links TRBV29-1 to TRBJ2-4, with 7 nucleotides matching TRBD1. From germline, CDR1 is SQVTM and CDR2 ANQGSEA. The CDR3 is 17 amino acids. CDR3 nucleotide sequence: TGCAGCGTCGGAGTAAAGGGGGCATCCTTGGGCAAAAACATTAAGTACTTC. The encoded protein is CSVGVKGASLGKNIKYF.

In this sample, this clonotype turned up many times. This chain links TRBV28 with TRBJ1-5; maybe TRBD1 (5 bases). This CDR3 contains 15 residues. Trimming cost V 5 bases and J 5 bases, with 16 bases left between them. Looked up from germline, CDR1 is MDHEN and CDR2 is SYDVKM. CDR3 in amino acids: CASSSNGARYQPQHF. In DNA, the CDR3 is TGTGCCAGCAGTAGCAATGGGGCAAGGTATCAGCCCCAGCATTTT.

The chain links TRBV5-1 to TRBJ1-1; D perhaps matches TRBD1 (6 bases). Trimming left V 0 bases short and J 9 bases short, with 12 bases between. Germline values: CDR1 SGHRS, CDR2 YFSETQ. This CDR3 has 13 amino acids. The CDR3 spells CASSLDRERKAFF. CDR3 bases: TGCGCCAGCAGCTTGGACAGGGAACGGAAAGCTTTCTTT.

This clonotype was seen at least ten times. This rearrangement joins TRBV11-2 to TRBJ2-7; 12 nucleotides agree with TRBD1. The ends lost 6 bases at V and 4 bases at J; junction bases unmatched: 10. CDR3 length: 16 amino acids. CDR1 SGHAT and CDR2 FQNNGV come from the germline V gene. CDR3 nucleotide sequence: TGTGCCAGCAGAGTGAAACCGGGACAGGGGGCGTACGAGCAGTACTTC. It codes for CASRVKPGQGAYEQYF.

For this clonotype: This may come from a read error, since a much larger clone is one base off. In DNA form, the CDR3 reads TGTGCCATCAGTGAGTCCGACCGGCTGAACACTGAAGCTTGCTTT. This codes for CAISESDRLNTEACF. The chain is built from TRBV10-3 and TRBJ1-1, with D unresolved. CDR3 length: 15 amino acids. The germline V gene encodes CDR1 ENHRY and CDR2 SYGVKD.

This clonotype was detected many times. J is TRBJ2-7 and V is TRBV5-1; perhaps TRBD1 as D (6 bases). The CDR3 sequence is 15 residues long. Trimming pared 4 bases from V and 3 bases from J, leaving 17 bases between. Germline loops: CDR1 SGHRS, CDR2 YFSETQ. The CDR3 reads CASSQTHRDVYEQYF. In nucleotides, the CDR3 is TGCGCCAGCAGCCAAACGCACAGGGACGTCTACGAGCAGTACTTC.

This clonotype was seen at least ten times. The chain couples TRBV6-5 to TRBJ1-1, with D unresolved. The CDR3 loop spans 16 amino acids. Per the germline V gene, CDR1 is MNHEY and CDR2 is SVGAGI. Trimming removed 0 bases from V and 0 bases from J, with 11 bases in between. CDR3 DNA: TGTGCCAGCAGTTACTCTCTCGGCAGGCTGAACACTGAAGCTTTCTTT. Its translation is CASSYSLGRLNTEAFF.

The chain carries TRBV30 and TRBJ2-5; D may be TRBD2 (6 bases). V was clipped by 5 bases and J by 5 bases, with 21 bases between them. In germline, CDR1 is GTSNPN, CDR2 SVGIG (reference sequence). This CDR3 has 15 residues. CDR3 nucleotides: TGTGCCTGGGGAGCCCCGGGACTGGCGACGGAGACCCAGTACTTC. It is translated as CAWGAPGLATETQYF.

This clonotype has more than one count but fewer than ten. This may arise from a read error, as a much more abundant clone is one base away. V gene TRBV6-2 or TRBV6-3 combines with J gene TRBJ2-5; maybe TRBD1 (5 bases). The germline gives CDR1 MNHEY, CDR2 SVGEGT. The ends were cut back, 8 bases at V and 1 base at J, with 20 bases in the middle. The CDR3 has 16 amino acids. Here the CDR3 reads CASRYPPWGSQETQYF. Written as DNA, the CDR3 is TGTGCCAGCCGCTACCCTCCCTGGGGCTCCCAAGAGACCCAGTACTTC.

CDR3 loop: CASSPRQGVSAGELFF. CDR3 nucleotides: TGCGCCAGCAGCCCCCGCCAGGGGGTTTCTGCCGGGGAGCTGTTTTTT. This sequence joins TRBV5-1 and TRBJ2-2; 7 positions match TRBD1. Germline V gene sequence: CDR1 SGHRS, CDR2 YFSETQ. Trimming at V came to 4 bases and at J to 6 bases, leaving 12 bases not matched to a gene. This CDR3 is built from 16 residues. Looking up the rest from reference TRBV5-1 and TRBJ2-2 gives the full variable domain: KAGVTQTPRYLIKTRGQQVTLSCSPISGHRSVSWYQQTPGQGLQFLFEYFSETQRNKGNFPGRFSGRQFSNSRSEMNVSTLELGDSALYLCASSPRQGVSAGELFFGEGSRLTVL.